The clone carrying this TCR beta chain has only a few counts. Sequencing was performed with immunoSEQ multiplex PCR; in TCRdb, only in-frame clones are kept and a portion is missing. The sample lists about 25,000 clones; around 88% were seen once. The sample is drawn from a study of blood T cell repertoires in COVID-19. The V end lost 8 bases, the J end lost 2 bases, and 18 bases lay between the germline ends. The CDR3 loop spans 15 amino acids. Germline loops: CDR1 LNHDA, CDR2 SQIVND (reference sequence). Specimen: peripheral blood. The chain employs TRBV19 and TRBJ1-1; D gene unclear. This receptor was taken from a human donor with active COVID-19. The donor label of this sample is uncertain. The CDR3 nucleotides read TGTGCCAGTCGGGGAGGTAAACTCTCTAACACTGAAGCTTTCTTT. Protein product: CASRGGKLSNTEAFF.